This TCR beta chain appears in the sequencing data of a study of blood T cell repertoires in COVID-19. Here immunoSEQ multiplex PCR was the method, and the copy in TCRdb shows in-frame clones only, minus some. The table lists some 510,000 clones, roughly 90% of them singletons. This clone was recorded a few times. Per germline, CDR1 MGHDK and CDR2 SYGVNS. The V segment lost 3 bases and the J segment 4 bases; nucleotides outside the gene matches: 14. This CDR3 comprises 17 residues. Material for sequencing was PBMCs or T cells enriched from blood (not recorded which). This rearrangement joins TRBV25-1 to TRBJ2-5; 7 nucleotides agree with TRBD2. The sequence came from a woman in her 40s who had recovered from COVID-19. The CDR3 spells CASSDSRGGSWRETQYF. The CDR3, as DNA: TGTGCCAGCAGTGACTCTCGGGGCGGGAGCTGGCGAGAGACCCAGTACTTC.